These 27 T cell receptor beta chains were all obtained from the same sample, sequenced in a study of shared clonotypes between healthy human individuals. Sequencing used immunoSEQ multiplex PCR; TCRdb keeps in-frame clones, though not all of them. The sample consists of about 2.4 million clones, about 92% of them appearing once. The sequenced sample was naive CD4+ T cells sorted from blood. The subset is: CD45RA+ positively selected. These receptors all stem from a young man in good health.

The CDR3 sequence: CASSSGVEYYGYTF. Written as DNA, the CDR3 is TGTGCCAGCAGCTCAGGGGTTGAGTACTATGGCTACACCTTC. The chain is built from TRBV5-6 and TRBJ1-2; D possibly corresponds to TRBD1 (6 bases). This CDR3 spans 14 amino acids. Germline loops: CDR1 SGHDT, CDR2 YYEEEE. The V gene lost 3 bases and the J gene lost 3 bases, with 12 bases spanning the gap.

The V gene is TRBV5-1, the J gene TRBJ2-4, with D unresolved. The CDR3 runs to 16 residues. V lost 1 base and J lost 6, with 17 bases in between. Germline V gene lookup returns CDR1 SGHRS and CDR2 YFSETQ. The CDR3 reads CASSLFDPGSGNIQYF. The DNA of the CDR3 is TGCGCCAGCAGCTTGTTCGACCCTGGGTCTGGAAACATTCAGTACTTC.

The genes are TRBV11-2 and TRBJ2-3; 8 bases fit TRBD1. CDR1 is SGHAT and CDR2 is FQNNGV in the germline V gene. The CDR3 covers 14 residues. The J segment lost 6 bases and the V segment lost 5 bases, leaving 7 bases of the junction unmatched. As DNA, the CDR3 is TGTGCCAGCAGCCGCCAGGGGGCAGGGGATACGCAGTATTTT. Its protein is CASSRQGAGDTQYF.

The genes are TRBV5-1 and TRBJ2-5, with TRBD1 as a possible D gene (5 bases). This CDR3 region has 15 residues. The V end was cut by 0 bases, the J end by 4 bases, with 13 bases between. CDR1 is SGHRS and CDR2 is YFSETQ in the germline V gene. CDR3 in DNA: TGCGCCAGCAGCTTGGCCAGGGCATGGGGAGAGACCCAGTACTTC. Its translation is CASSLARAWGETQYF.

V and J are TRBV7-2 and TRBJ2-2, with 10 bases that match TRBD2. V shed 5 bases and J 7 bases; nucleotides not matched to a gene: 7. The CDR3 is made up of 15 amino acids. The germline gives CDR1 SGHTA, CDR2 FQGNSA. CDR3 sequence reads: CASSREREGIGELFF. Written as DNA, the CDR3 is TGTGCCAGCAGCCGCGAGCGGGAGGGGATCGGGGAGCTGTTTTTT. The full variable domain, completed using reference TRBV7-2 and TRBJ2-2, is GAGVSQSPSNKVTEKGKDVELRCDPISGHTALYWYRQSLGQGLEFLIYFQGNSAPDKSGLPSDRFSAERTGGSVSTLTIQRTQQEDSAVYLCASSREREGIGELFFGEGSRLTVL.

This clone was seen only once. This chain links TRBV6-1 with TRBJ2-7; perhaps D is TRBD1 or TRBD2 (5 bases each). Germline lookup yields CDR1 MNHNS and CDR2 SASEGT. The V gene lost 3 bases and the J gene lost 5 bases, with 14 bases spanning the gap. The CDR3 sequence is 14 residues long. The CDR3 reads CASSDTGRVDEQYF. The CDR3 DNA follows: TGTGCCAGCAGTGACACGGGGCGAGTAGACGAGCAGTACTTC.

V is TRBV2 and J is TRBJ1-4, with a tentative D call TRBD1 (5 bases). The CDR3 spans 14 residues. From germline, CDR1 is SNHLY and CDR2 FYNNEI. The V gene lost 3 bases and the J gene lost 6 bases, with 11 bases spanning the gap. The CDR3 protein is CASSEGGSDEKLFF. The CDR3 coding sequence is TGTGCCAGCAGTGAGGGGGGATCGGATGAAAAACTGTTTTTT.

The genes are TRBV4-3 and TRBJ2-3, with D possibly TRBD2 on 5 matching bases. Germline loops: CDR1 LGHNA, CDR2 YSLEER. Trimming took off 1 base at V and 4 bases at J, with 15 bases between the two ends. The length of the CDR3 is 16 residues. This CDR3 reads CASSQGELAGSDTQYF. The CDR3 DNA sequence: TGCGCCAGCAGCCAAGGGGAGCTAGCTGGGTCAGATACGCAGTATTTT.

V usage is TRBV6-4 and J usage is TRBJ2-2; no definite D call. V lost 3 bases to trimming and J lost 1 base, with 6 bases between them. This CDR3 contains 14 residues. Germline CDR1 reads MRHNA; CDR2 reads SNTAGT. CDR3 nucleotide sequence: TGTGCCAGCAGTGAGGTCTTGAACACCGGGGAGCTGTTTTTT. This codes for CASSEVLNTGELFF.

This clone was recorded once. The chain combines TRBV7-2 with TRBJ1-1; weak D call: TRBD1 (5 bases). Germline lookup yields CDR1 SGHTA and CDR2 FQGNSA. CDR3 size: 13 residues. V gave up 5 bases and J gave up 8 bases, with 15 bases separating them. The CDR3 sequence: CASSPGPRTEAFF. DNA of the CDR3: TGTGCCAGCAGCCCGGGACCGAGAACAGAAGCTTTCTTT. The full variable domain, its missing parts supplied by reference TRBV7-2 and TRBJ1-1, is GAGVSQSPSNKVTEKGKDVELRCDPISGHTALYWYRQSLGQGLEFLIYFQGNSAPDKSGLPSDRFSAERTGGSVSTLTIQRTQQEDSAVYLCASSPGPRTEAFFGQGTRLTVV.

The J gene is TRBJ2-7, the V gene TRBV19, with D maybe TRBD2 (6 bases). The CDR3 covers 14 residues. Trimming left V 11 bases short and J 4 bases short, with 21 bases between. Germline assignment: CDR1 LNHDA and CDR2 SQIVND (reference sequence). CDR3 amino acids: CAPFGRGLPYEQYF. In DNA, the CDR3 is TGTGCCCCTTTTGGCCGGGGACTGCCTTACGAGCAGTACTTC.

The chain links TRBV9 to TRBJ1-2; 9 nucleotides line up with TRBD1. This CDR3 is built from 14 residues. V lost 0 bases to trimming and J lost 5 bases; unmatched junction nucleotides: 2. Germline V CDR1 and CDR2: SGDLS, YYNGEE. In nucleotides, the CDR3 is TGTGCCAGCAGCGTAGGGACAGGGGTATATGGCTACACCTTC. Translated, it gives CASSVGTGVYGYTF. The full variable domain, its missing parts supplied by reference TRBV9 and TRBJ1-2, is DSGVTQTPKHLITATGQRVTLRCSPRSGDLSVYWYQQSLDQGLQFLIQYYNGEERAKGNILERFSAQQFPDLHSELNLSSLELGDSALYFCASSVGTGVYGYTFGSGTRLTVV.

This sequence joins TRBV30 and TRBJ2-7; no definite D call. The CDR3 is made up of 12 amino acids. Trimming removed 7 bases from V and 1 base from J, with 11 bases in between. Germline CDR1 and CDR2: GTSNPN and SVGIG (reference sequence). CDR3 DNA: TGTGCCTCTAGTGGTATTTCCTACGAGCAGTACTTC. Amino acid sequence: CASSGISYEQYF.

The chain joins TRBV27 to TRBJ2-7; the match to TRBD1 covers 9 bases. This CDR3 is built from 16 residues. J lost 6 bases, V lost 0 bases, and 9 bases had no gene match. Per the germline V gene, CDR1 is MNHEY and CDR2 is SMNVEV (reference sequence). CDR3 protein: CASSLSRGTGIGEQYF. As DNA, the CDR3 is TGTGCCAGCAGTTTATCGAGGGGGACAGGGATTGGCGAGCAGTACTTC.

The V call is TRBV4-1, the J call TRBJ2-5; 8 positions match TRBD2. The DNA end favors TRBJ2-7, so the J call may be wrong. Looked up from germline, CDR1 is MGHRA and CDR2 is YSYEKL. This CDR3 is 17 amino acids long. As DNA, the CDR3 is TGCGCCAGCAGCCAATTTGGGTTGGCGGGGGGCTCCTACGAGCAGTACTTC. Translated: CASSQFGLAGGSYEQYF.

The genes are TRBV5-4 and TRBJ2-3; D ambiguous. The CDR3 covers 14 residues. Germline assignment: CDR1 SGHNT and CDR2 YYREEE (reference sequence). V was shortened by 0 bases and J by 2 bases, with 7 bases between the two germline ends. The CDR3 protein is CASSLGTNTDTQYF. For the CDR3, the DNA is TGTGCCAGCAGCTTGGGGACCAACACAGATACGCAGTATTTT.

The chain uses TRBV28 and TRBJ2-5, with D possibly TRBD2 on 6 matching bases. CDR1 MDHEN and CDR2 SYDVKM come from the germline V gene. The CDR3 spans 16 residues. Trimming shortened V by 1 base and J by 4 bases, and 16 bases separated the two germline ends. The CDR3 is CASSLFYRGSAETQYF. The CDR3 nucleotides read TGTGCCAGCAGTTTATTCTATCGGGGGTCTGCAGAGACCCAGTACTTC.

The CDR3 DNA is TGTGCCAGCAGTTTAAATGGCCTAAGAGAGCAGTACTTC. Amino acids: CASSLNGLREQYF. The rearrangement uses TRBV28 and TRBJ2-7; D gene unclear. Between the trimmed V and J ends, which lost 2 bases and 7 bases, there was a span of 12 bases. The CDR3 spans 13 residues. Germline assignment: CDR1 MDHEN and CDR2 SYDVKM. The complete variable domain, with remaining parts taken from reference TRBV28 and TRBJ2-7, reads DVKVTQSSRYLVKRTGEKVFLECVQDMDHENMFWYRQDPGLGLRLIYFSYDVKMKEKGDIPEGYSVSREKKERFSLILESASTNQTSMYLCASSLNGLREQYFGPGTRLTVT.

This chain links TRBV5-6 with TRBJ2-2; 9 positions match TRBD2. Germline assignment: CDR1 SGHDT and CDR2 YYEEEE. This CDR3 is built from 17 residues. Trimming took 2 bases from V and 7 from J; bases not matched to a gene: 12. CDR3 in DNA: TGTGCCAGCAGCTTTGGCGCCGGACTAGCGACTGTCGGGGAGCTGTTTTTT. Its translation: CASSFGAGLATVGELFF.

CDR3 DNA sequence: TGCGCCAGCAGCTTTGGAGGGGCAGGCAGAGAGACCCAGTACTTC. It yields the protein CASSFGGAGRETQYF. This chain uses TRBV5-1 with TRBJ2-5; perhaps TRBD2 as D (6 bases). The germline V gene encodes CDR1 SGHRS and CDR2 YFSETQ. The V and J ends lost 2 bases and 4 bases respectively, with 15 bases between them. There are 15 residues in the CDR3.

The CDR3 nucleotides are TGTGCCAGCAGTGAAGCGAGGCTAGCTCGCTACGAGCAGTACTTC. Translation gives CASSEARLARYEQYF. The V call is TRBV6-1, the J call TRBJ2-7; a possible D gene is TRBD2 (5 bases). The germline V and J ends were trimmed by 0 bases and 3 bases, with 12 bases remaining between them. The length of the CDR3 is 15 residues. Germline V gives CDR1 MNHNS, CDR2 SASEGT.

J is TRBJ2-1 and V is TRBV5-1; 9 bases agree with TRBD1. The CDR3 sequence is 15 residues long. Germline trimming cut 4 bases from V and 8 bases from J; bases unmatched to any gene: 10. Germline V gene lookup returns CDR1 SGHRS and CDR2 YFSETQ. CDR3: CASSPWTGVNDEQFF. The CDR3 DNA follows: TGCGCCAGCAGCCCCTGGACAGGGGTAAACGATGAGCAGTTCTTC.

The chain has TRBV18 and TRBJ2-7; 7 nucleotides line up with TRBD2. The CDR3 spans 16 residues. The V and J ends lost 3 bases and 1 base, in that order; junction bases with no gene match: 9. Looked up from germline, CDR1 is KGHSH and CDR2 is LQKENI. CDR3 residues: CASSPRLLAESYEQYF. The CDR3, as DNA: TGTGCCAGCTCACCGCGGCTTCTAGCGGAGTCCTACGAGCAGTACTTC.

The chain has TRBV30 and TRBJ2-3, with 13 bases aligning to TRBD2. The CDR3 has 18 amino acids. The J segment lost 1 base and the V segment lost 3 bases, leaving 10 bases of the junction unmatched. From germline, CDR1 is GTSNPN and CDR2 SVGIG (reference sequence). CDR3 protein: CAWRVTSGRVGGTDTQYF. In DNA form, the CDR3 reads TGTGCCTGGAGGGTTACTAGCGGGAGGGTGGGGGGCACAGATACGCAGTATTTT.

The rearrangement links TRBV28 to TRBJ2-3; 7 nucleotides agree with TRBD1. V trimming: 7 bases; J trimming: 4 bases; junction bases outside the gene matches: 5. From germline, CDR1 is MDHEN and CDR2 SYDVKM. The CDR3 sequence is 13 residues long. In nucleotides, the CDR3 is TGTGCCAGCACCCCCCAGGGGGCAGATACGCAGTATTTT. This sequence encodes CASTPQGADTQYF. Full variable domain (rest looked up from reference TRBV28 and TRBJ2-3): DVKVTQSSRYLVKRTGEKVFLECVQDMDHENMFWYRQDPGLGLRLIYFSYDVKMKEKGDIPEGYSVSREKKERFSLILESASTNQTSMYLCASTPQGADTQYFGPGTRLTVL.

This clone was recorded once. V gene TRBV6-1 combines with J gene TRBJ2-1; TRBD1 aligns across 7 bases. With 5 bases clipped from V and 8 bases from J, the junction kept 6 bases outside the gene matches. The CDR3 is 13 residues long. CDR1 and CDR2 (germline): MNHNS, SASEGT. CDR3 region: CASSRTGEDEQFF. In nucleotides, the CDR3 is TGTGCCAGCAGTCGGACAGGCGAGGATGAGCAGTTCTTC.

This clone was seen once. The rearrangement joins TRBV28 to TRBJ2-7, with 9 bases that match TRBD2. V lost 4 bases and J lost 5; bases outside the gene matches: 12. Germline V gives CDR1 MDHEN, CDR2 SYDVKM. The length of the CDR3 is 16 residues. The CDR3 here is CASSSRSWVAGDEQYF. The CDR3 coding sequence is TGTGCCAGCAGTTCCAGATCGTGGGTAGCGGGGGACGAGCAGTACTTC.